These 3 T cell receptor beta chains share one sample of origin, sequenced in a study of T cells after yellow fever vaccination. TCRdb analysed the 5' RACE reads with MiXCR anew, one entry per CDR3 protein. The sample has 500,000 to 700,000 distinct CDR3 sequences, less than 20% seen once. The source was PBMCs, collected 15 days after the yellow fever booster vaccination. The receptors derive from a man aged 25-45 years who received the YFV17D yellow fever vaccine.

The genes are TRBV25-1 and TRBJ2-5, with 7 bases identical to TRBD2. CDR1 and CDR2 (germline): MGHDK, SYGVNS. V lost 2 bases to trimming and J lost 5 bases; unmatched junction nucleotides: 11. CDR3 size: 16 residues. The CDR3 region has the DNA TGTGCCAGCAGTGAACCCCCAGGGAGGGGTGGGGAGACCCAGTACTTC. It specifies CASSEPPGRGGETQYF.

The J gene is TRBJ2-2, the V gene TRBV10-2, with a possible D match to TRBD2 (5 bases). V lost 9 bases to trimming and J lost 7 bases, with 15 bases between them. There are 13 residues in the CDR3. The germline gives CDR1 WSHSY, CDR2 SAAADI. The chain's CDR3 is CASGPGVGGELFF. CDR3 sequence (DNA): TGCGCCAGTGGGCCCGGGGTGGGCGGGGAGCTGTTTTTT.

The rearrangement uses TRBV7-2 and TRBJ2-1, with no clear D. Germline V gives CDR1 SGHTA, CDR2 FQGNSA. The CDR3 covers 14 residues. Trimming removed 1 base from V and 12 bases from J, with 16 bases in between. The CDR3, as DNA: TGTGCCAGCAGCTTAGGGGTTCGTAGGTACACGCAGTTCTTC. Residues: CASSLGVRRYTQFF.